These 32 T cell receptor beta chains came from one sample sequenced in a study of T cells after yellow fever vaccination. MiXCR, run by TCRdb on the 5' RACE reads, gives a single entry per CDR3 protein. The sample has a few hundred thousand distinct CDR3 sequences; 15% to 20% are singletons. The sequencing used PBMCs, collected 15 days after the yellow fever booster vaccination. The receptors originated from a young man who received the YFV17D yellow fever vaccine.

Notes on this clonotype: The CDR3 does not close with the conserved phenylalanine or tryptophan, likely indicating a read error. The chain carries TRBV6-5 and TRBJ2-5; D may be TRBD2 (5 bases). The CDR3 consists of 12 residues. From germline, CDR1 is MNHEY and CDR2 SVGAGI. V lost 6 bases, J lost 5 bases, and 10 bases lay in between. The CDR3, as DNA: TGTGCCAGCAGCCGACGAGGGGAGACCCAGTACTCC. Translated, it gives CASSRRGETQYS.

This clonotype has more than one count but fewer than ten. CDR3 nucleotide sequence: TGCAGCTCCCGTGCGAGGGTTCAAGAGACCCAGTACTTC. Protein sequence: CSSRARVQETQYF. The V gene is TRBV29-1, the J gene TRBJ2-5; D is perhaps TRBD2 (5 bases). The CDR3 is made up of 13 amino acids. Trimming pared 8 bases from V and 2 bases from J, leaving 15 bases between. The V gene's germline CDR1 is SQVTM and CDR2 ANQGSEA.

The V and J genes are TRBV20-1 and TRBJ2-1; TRBD2 matches 7 bases. With V trimmed by 6 bases and J by 4 bases, 12 bases remained unmatched. This CDR3 contains 15 residues. CDR1 and CDR2 from the germline V gene are DFQATT and SNEGSKA (reference sequence). CDR3 DNA sequence: TGCAGTGCCACCTTAGGGGCGGGAGAGTACAATGAGCAGTTCTTC. Its protein product is CSATLGAGEYNEQFF.

The genes are TRBV18 and TRBJ2-1, with 11 bases aligning to TRBD2. This CDR3 spans 16 amino acids. Trimming removed 0 bases from V and 2 bases from J; junction bases left unmatched: 0. Germline values: CDR1 KGHSH, CDR2 LQKENI. CDR3: CASSPPLAGAYNEQFF. The CDR3 DNA reads as TGTGCCAGCTCACCACCACTAGCGGGAGCCTACAATGAGCAGTTCTTC.

The chain employs TRBV6-1 and TRBJ2-5; TRBD1 agrees at 7 bases. V was pared by 6 bases and J by 7 bases, with 14 bases of the junction left unmatched. The CDR3 loop spans 15 amino acids. Germline V gene lookup returns CDR1 MNHNS and CDR2 SASEGT. DNA for the CDR3: TGTGCCAGCAGCCGTGGTGAACCAGGGGGATTGACCCAGTACTTC. Its translation is CASSRGEPGGLTQYF.

The chain is built from TRBV14 and TRBJ2-7; D unresolved. CDR1 and CDR2 from the germline V gene are SGHDN and FVKESK. Trimming pared 4 bases from V and 6 bases from J, leaving 16 bases between. The CDR3 consists of 14 residues. CDR3 in amino acids: CASSPTSLIREQYF. The DNA of the CDR3 is TGTGCCAGCAGCCCAACATCCTTAATTCGCGAGCAGTACTTC.

This clonotype was seen only a few times. This chain uses TRBV5-6 with TRBJ2-1; possibly TRBD2 for D (6 bases). This CDR3 contains 14 residues. In germline, CDR1 is SGHDT, CDR2 YYEEEE. The V end was cut by 7 bases, the J end by 8 bases, with 19 bases between. The CDR3 reads CASGGLAINDEQFF. Here the CDR3 DNA reads TGTGCCAGCGGGGGACTCGCGATCAACGATGAGCAGTTCTTC.

There are a few counts of this clonotype. V is TRBV27 and J is TRBJ2-2; D assignment may be TRBD1 or TRBD2 (6 bases each). V gave up 6 bases and J gave up 4 bases, with 18 bases separating them. The CDR3 length is 16 residues. Germline CDR1 is MNHEY and CDR2 is SMNVEV (reference sequence). The CDR3 DNA sequence: TGTGCCAGCAGCCCGTTGGGGGGCAGGTCCACCGGGGAGCTGTTTTTT. Translating gives CASSPLGGRSTGELFF.

This clonotype has only a few counts. The chain recombines TRBV29-1 with TRBJ2-7; possibly TRBD1 or TRBD2 for D (5 bases each). The CDR3 consists of 12 residues. V dropped 6 bases and J dropped 5 bases, with 14 bases sitting between them. Germline assignment: CDR1 SQVTM and CDR2 ANQGSEA. The CDR3 sequence is CSVEGKDNEQYF. The CDR3 DNA follows: TGCAGCGTCGAGGGTAAGGACAACGAGCAGTACTTC.

This clonotype was recorded once. V is TRBV9 and J is TRBJ1-5, with D unclear. The CDR3 is made up of 15 amino acids. Germline V gene data show CDR1 as SGDLS and CDR2 as YYNGEE. V lost 0 bases, J lost 8 bases, and 15 bases lay in between. CDR3 DNA: TGTGCCAGCAGCGTAGAGGGCGGTTTGGTTGAGCCCCAGCATTTT. Translated, it gives CASSVEGGLVEPQHF.

This chain connects TRBV24-1 to TRBJ2-3; 7 positions agree with TRBD2. The CDR3 is 17 residues long. In germline, CDR1 is KGHDR, CDR2 SFDVKD. V lost 5 bases to trimming and J lost 5 bases; unmatched junction nucleotides: 15. In DNA form, the CDR3 reads TGTGCCACCAGTGTCAATGAAGCGGGGAGTCGAGGAGATACGCAGTATTTT. Encoded protein: CATSVNEAGSRGDTQYF.

The chain uses TRBV29-1 and TRBJ2-5; TRBD1 agrees at 8 bases. Per the germline V gene, CDR1 is SQVTM and CDR2 is ANQGSEA. Germline trimming cut 6 bases from V and 6 bases from J; bases unmatched to any gene: 18. This CDR3 is 16 amino acids long. The CDR3 DNA sequence: TGCAGCGTCGCAGGGGGCAGGGAAGTCGTTGAGAAGACCCAGTACTTC. Protein: CSVAGGREVVEKTQYF.

This clonotype was observed a handful of times. This sequence joins TRBV6-1 and TRBJ2-2; TRBD2 matches at 8 bases. V lost 3 bases, J lost 4 bases, and 1 base stayed unmatched. CDR3 length equals 14 residues. Germline V gene sequence: CDR1 MNHNS, CDR2 SASEGT. CDR3: CASSEGTSTGELFF. CDR3 DNA: TGTGCCAGCAGTGAGGGGACTAGCACCGGGGAGCTGTTTTTT.

V is TRBV12-3 or TRBV12-4 and J is TRBJ1-1, with D uncertain. V dropped 1 base and J dropped 0 bases, with 12 bases sitting between them. This CDR3 contains 16 residues. The CDR3 nucleotides are TGTGCCAGCAGTTTAGACTGGACGGGCATGAACACTGAAGCTTTCTTT. It is translated as CASSLDWTGMNTEAFF.

This clonotype has just a few counts. The chain is built from TRBV28 and TRBJ2-7; D may be TRBD2 (6 bases). CDR3 length equals 12 residues. V was pared by 8 bases and J by 3 bases, with 11 bases between. Germline CDR1 is MDHEN and CDR2 is SYDVKM. DNA of the CDR3: TGTGCCAGCCGGGAGAAAGGCTACGAGCAGTACTTC. It translates to CASREKGYEQYF.

This clonotype has only a few counts. The chain couples TRBV2 to TRBJ2-1; 7 positions match TRBD2. The CDR3 length is 13 residues. The V gene's germline CDR1 is SNHLY and CDR2 FYNNEI. Trimming took 8 bases from V and 7 from J; bases not matched to a gene: 8. CDR3 residues: CASDQNSGNEQFF. DNA of the CDR3: TGTGCCAGCGATCAAAATAGCGGGAATGAGCAGTTCTTC.

This clonotype showed up just a few times. This chain uses TRBV5-5 with TRBJ2-7; D possibly corresponds to TRBD2 (6 bases). Germline loops: CDR1 SGHKS, CDR2 YYEKEE (reference sequence). V dropped 4 bases and J dropped 7 bases, with 18 bases sitting between them. The CDR3 loop spans 14 amino acids. CDR3 loop: CASSPRTTQREQYF. CDR3 coding DNA: TGTGCCAGCAGCCCAAGGACTACCCAGCGGGAGCAGTACTTC. The whole variable domain, filled in from reference TRBV5-5 and TRBJ2-7, reads DAGVTQSPTHLIKTRGQQVTLRCSPISGHKSVSWYQQVLGQGPQFIFQYYEKEERGRGNFPDRFSARQFPNYSSELNVNALLLGDSALYLCASSPRTTQREQYFGPGTRLTVT.

A remark on this clonotype: One junction end disagrees with the germline gene, perhaps due to a read error. The gene calls are TRBV12-3 or TRBV12-4 and TRBJ2-2; no definite D call. The CDR3 sequence is 11 residues long. The CDR3 DNA sequence: TGCGCCAGCACATTGACCGGGGAGCTGTTTTTT. This sequence encodes CASTLTGELFF.

This chain uses TRBV4-3 with TRBJ2-7; D call uncertain. From germline, CDR1 is LGHNA and CDR2 YSLEER. Between the trimmed V and J ends, which lost 4 bases and 2 bases, there was a span of 15 bases. The CDR3 has 15 amino acids. The chain's CDR3 is CASSRDIQSPYEQYF. CDR3 sequence (DNA): TGCGCCAGCAGCCGAGACATTCAGTCCCCCTACGAGCAGTACTTC.

The rearrangement uses TRBV27 and TRBJ2-3; D is perhaps TRBD2 (5 bases). This CDR3 comprises 15 residues. Trimming cost V 3 bases and J 4 bases, with 14 bases left between them. Per germline, CDR1 MNHEY and CDR2 SMNVEV (reference sequence). Here the CDR3 reads CASSFEGVGADTQYF. In DNA, the CDR3 is TGTGCCAGCAGTTTCGAGGGAGTCGGGGCAGATACGCAGTATTTT.

This clonotype was recorded a few times. The rearrangement joins TRBV7-2 to TRBJ2-3; D not certain. V shed 4 bases and J shed 9 bases, with 11 bases lying between them. The CDR3 covers 12 residues. Germline V gives CDR1 SGHTA, CDR2 FQGNSA. This CDR3 is CASSSLGMTQYF. The CDR3, as DNA: TGTGCCAGCAGCTCCCTGGGGATGACGCAGTATTTT. Drawing the rest from reference TRBV7-2 and TRBJ2-3, the complete variable domain is GAGVSQSPSNKVTEKGKDVELRCDPISGHTALYWYRQSLGQGLEFLIYFQGNSAPDKSGLPSDRFSAERTGGSVSTLTIQRTQQEDSAVYLCASSSLGMTQYFGPGTRLTVL.

The rearrangement links TRBV7-9 to TRBJ1-3; D call uncertain. Trimming left V 5 bases short and J 0 bases short, with 8 bases between. The CDR3 contains 14 residues. Germline loops: CDR1 SEHNR, CDR2 FQNEAQ (reference sequence). CDR3 in amino acids: CASSIQSSGNTIYF. DNA of the CDR3: TGTGCCAGCAGCATTCAAAGCTCTGGAAACACCATATATTTT.

The chain carries TRBV7-2 and TRBJ2-1; D remains ambiguous. Trimming left V 2 bases short and J 4 bases short, with 12 bases between. The CDR3 is 15 amino acids. Germline CDR1 is SGHTA and CDR2 is FQGNSA. This chain's CDR3 is CASSLWEGPYNEQFF. The CDR3 bases are TGTGCCAGCAGCTTATGGGAAGGGCCTTACAATGAGCAGTTCTTC.

This clonotype appeared once. The J gene is TRBJ1-2, the V gene TRBV7-9, with a possible D match to TRBD1 (5 bases). The germline V and J ends were trimmed by 5 bases and 2 bases, with 12 bases remaining between them. CDR1 and CDR2 from the germline V gene are SEHNR and FQNEAQ (reference sequence). The CDR3 consists of 14 residues. The CDR3 region has the DNA TGTGCCAGCAGCCCCCGGGGGGAGAACTATGGCTACACCTTC. Encoded protein: CASSPRGENYGYTF.

In DNA, the CDR3 is TGCGCCAGCAGCTTCTCAGTCGGCCTGGAACTCGAGCAGTACTTC. It encodes CASSFSVGLELEQYF. The chain has TRBV5-1 and TRBJ2-7; D remains unclear. Germline assignment: CDR1 SGHRS and CDR2 YFSETQ. The V and J ends lost 2 bases and 6 bases respectively, with 18 bases between them. This CDR3 contains 15 residues.

The chain links TRBV7-9 to TRBJ2-5, with D perhaps assigned TRBD1 or TRBD2 (5 bases each). Trimming left V 1 base short and J 2 bases short, with 11 bases between. The CDR3 has 15 residues. Germline V gives CDR1 SEHNR, CDR2 FQNEAQ (reference sequence). In DNA form, the CDR3 reads TGTGCCAGCAGCTTAGGGGACGTTGCTCAAGAGACCCAGTACTTC. Protein product: CASSLGDVAQETQYF.

The chain recombines TRBV6-5 with TRBJ2-2; unclear D gene. Trimming pared 8 bases from V and 7 bases from J, leaving 8 bases between. Germline V gives CDR1 MNHEY, CDR2 SVGAGI. This CDR3 is built from 11 residues. The CDR3: CASRGLGELFF. The CDR3 region has the DNA TGTGCCAGCCGTGGGCTCGGGGAGCTGTTTTTT.

This clonotype was counted a few times. CDR3: CASSFRGENTGELFF. The CDR3 nucleotides read TGTGCCAGCAGTTTCAGGGGGGAGAACACCGGGGAGCTGTTTTTT. J is TRBJ2-2 and V is TRBV12-3 or TRBV12-4; weak D call: TRBD1 (7 bases). V was shortened by 3 bases and J by 1 base, with 9 bases between the two germline ends. The CDR3 sequence is 15 residues long.

The rearrangement joins TRBV6-1 to TRBJ2-6, with D possibly being TRBD1 or TRBD2 (6 bases each). The germline V gene has CDR1 MNHNS and CDR2 SASEGT. CDR3 length equals 14 residues. The V end was cut by 11 bases, the J end by 3 bases, with 14 bases between. CDR3 bases: TGTGCCCACAACGGGGGCTTTGGGGCCAACGTCCTGACTTTC. It encodes CAHNGGFGANVLTF.

This clonotype was seen more than once but under ten times. The gene calls are TRBV7-2 and TRBJ2-5, with TRBD1 matching over 7 bases. J lost 4 bases, V lost 2 bases, and 7 bases had no gene match. The CDR3 totals 15 residues. Germline lookup yields CDR1 SGHTA and CDR2 FQGNSA. CDR3 amino acids: CASSLTRGLTETQYF. As DNA, the CDR3 is TGTGCCAGCAGCTTAACCAGGGGGTTGACAGAGACCCAGTACTTC.

The chain employs TRBV6-5 and TRBJ2-7, with D unresolved. Trimming cost V 0 bases and J 7 bases, with 13 bases left between them. The CDR3 contains 14 residues. Germline V lookup: CDR1 MNHEY, CDR2 SVGAGI. CDR3 bases: TGTGCCAGCAGTTACTCCGGCCTTCAAAGGGAGCAGTACTTC. The encoded protein is CASSYSGLQREQYF.

This clonotype was counted between two and nine times. J is TRBJ1-1 and V is TRBV27; perhaps TRBD1 as D (5 bases). Germline V gene data show CDR1 as MNHEY and CDR2 as SMNVEV (reference sequence). This CDR3 has 14 amino acids. V was pared by 5 bases and J by 1 base, with 11 bases between. Here the CDR3 DNA reads TGTGCCAGCAGTCCCGTACAGGAGAACACTGAAGCTTTCTTT. Its protein is CASSPVQENTEAFF.